A single sample gave rise to the 13 T cell receptor beta chains below, sequenced in a study of molecular identifiers for immune sequencing clone quantification. TCRdb independently ran MiXCR on the PCR reads; one entry per CDR3 protein. Of under 9,500 distinct CDR3 sequences in the sample, under 45% were seen once. Sequenced input: naive CD8+ T cells from blood, with Jurkat cell RNA spiked in. Indicated subset: FACS-sorted CD8+CD4-CCR7+CD45RA+ naive T cells. Receptor source: a human donor in good health. Some libraries in this study had Jurkat cell RNA spiked in.

By share, this clonotype counts as medium-sized. The J gene is TRBJ1-3, the V gene TRBV7-6; D call uncertain. V lost 5 bases, J lost 0 bases, and 11 bases lay in between. Germline V gene sequence: CDR1 SGHVS, CDR2 FNYEAQ. There are 15 residues in the CDR3. CDR3 loop: CASSLDSDSGNTIYF. The CDR3 coding sequence is TGTGCCAGCAGCCTCGATTCGGACTCTGGAAACACCATATATTTT.

As for this clonotype: One end of the junction does not line up with germline, which may come from a read error. The chain couples TRBV27 to TRBJ1-4, with TRBD1 as a possible D gene (5 bases). The CDR3 is made up of 13 amino acids. Germline CDR1 is MNHEY and CDR2 is SMNVEV (reference sequence). The CDR3 loop is CASSLTANEKLYF. The CDR3 nucleotides read TGTGCCAGCAGTCTGACAGCTAATGAAAAACTGTATTTT.

DNA for the CDR3: TGTGCCAGCAGGCAGGGGGTATATGGCTACACCTTC. Amino acids: CASRQGVYGYTF. The V gene is TRBV12-3 or TRBV12-4, the J gene TRBJ1-2; 7 bases align to TRBD1. The CDR3 has 12 residues. Trimming at V came to 6 bases and at J to 5 bases, leaving 3 bases not matched to a gene.

J is TRBJ2-7 and V is TRBV7-9; a possible D gene is TRBD2 (6 bases). CDR3 length: 14 residues. Germline-derived CDR1 and CDR2 are SEHNR and FQNEAQ (reference sequence). Deletions cut 3 bases from V and 7 bases from J, with 16 bases between. The CDR3, as DNA: TGTGCCAGCAGCTTCGCCTGGCGGGGCGGGGAGCAGTACTTC. Its translation: CASSFAWRGGEQYF.

V usage is TRBV28 and J usage is TRBJ2-7; the D is unclear. Germline V gene sequence: CDR1 MDHEN, CDR2 SYDVKM. The ends were cut back, 4 bases at V and 1 base at J, with 8 bases in the middle. There are 13 residues in the CDR3. CDR3 residues: CASSSPQSYEQYF. The CDR3 DNA sequence: TGTGCCAGCAGTTCCCCCCAATCCTACGAGCAGTACTTC. Together with reference TRBV28 and TRBJ2-7, the CDR3 gives the full variable domain: DVKVTQSSRYLVKRTGEKVFLECVQDMDHENMFWYRQDPGLGLRLIYFSYDVKMKEKGDIPEGYSVSREKKERFSLILESASTNQTSMYLCASSSPQSYEQYFGPGTRLTVT.

This clonotype showed up just a few times. This chain links TRBV4-2 with TRBJ2-3; 7 bases line up with TRBD2. CDR3 length: 16 residues. The V segment lost 3 bases and the J segment 4 bases; nucleotides outside the gene matches: 10. Per the germline V gene, CDR1 is LGHNA and CDR2 is YNFKEQ. CDR3 protein: CASSQLAGLPADTQYF. The CDR3 DNA follows: TGTGCCAGCAGCCAGTTAGCGGGCCTCCCCGCAGATACGCAGTATTTT.

On this clonotype itself: It may be a read error: a sequence one base away is much more abundant. The V gene is TRBV29-1, the J gene TRBJ2-7, with D possibly matching TRBD1 (5 bases). Germline V lookup: CDR1 SQVTM, CDR2 ANQGSEA. The CDR3 sequence is 12 residues long. CDR3 in DNA: TGCAGCGTTGGGCAGGGTGGCTACGTGCAGTACTTC. Its protein is CSVGQGGYVQYF.

Within the sample, this clonotype is medium-sized. The chain joins TRBV5-1 to TRBJ2-3; 12 bases fit TRBD2. This CDR3 has 18 residues. V was clipped by 0 bases and J by 2 bases; unmatched bases: 7. Germline CDR1 SGHRS, CDR2 YFSETQ. This CDR3 is CASSLDLTSGRLTDTQYF. The CDR3 DNA reads TGCGCCAGCAGCTTGGACCTGACTAGCGGGAGACTCACAGATACGCAGTATTTT. The full variable domain, with the rest looked up from reference TRBV5-1 and TRBJ2-3, is KAGVTQTPRYLIKTRGQQVTLSCSPISGHRSVSWYQQTPGQGLQFLFEYFSETQRNKGNFPGRFSGRQFSNSRSEMNVSTLELGDSALYLCASSLDLTSGRLTDTQYFGPGTRLTVL.

This clonotype was detected a few times. This chain uses TRBV6-5 with TRBJ1-2, with D uncertain. CDR3 length equals 13 residues. V lost 2 bases and J lost 2, with 6 bases in between. Germline values: CDR1 MNHEY, CDR2 SVGAGI. The CDR3 sequence: CASSYGANYGYTF. CDR3 bases: TGTGCCAGCAGTTACGGCGCCAACTATGGCTACACCTTC.

The CDR3 DNA sequence: TGTGCCAGCAAGCCCACCAATCAGCCCCAGCATTTT. Translating it yields CASKPTNQPQHF. V is TRBV6-5 and J is TRBJ1-5, with D unresolved. Trimming left V 7 bases short and J 3 bases short, with 7 bases between. The CDR3 totals 12 residues. Germline lookup yields CDR1 MNHEY and CDR2 SVGAGI.

This clonotype is labeled medium-sized. This chain joins TRBV7-9 and TRBJ2-3; D possibly uses TRBD1 or TRBD2 (5 bases each). Trimming took 5 bases from V and 4 from J, leaving 10 bases between them. The CDR3 loop spans 13 amino acids. Germline CDR1 is SEHNR and CDR2 is FQNEAQ (reference sequence). The DNA for the CDR3 is TGTGCCAGCAGCACAGGCGGGTCAGATACGCAGTATTTT. This translates into CASSTGGSDTQYF. The variable domain in full, completed from reference TRBV7-9 and TRBJ2-3, reads DTGVSQNPRHKITKRGQNVTFRCDPISEHNRLYWYRQTLGQGPEFLTYFQNEAQLEKSRLLSDRFSAERPKGSFSTLEIQRTEQGDSAMYLCASSTGGSDTQYFGPGTRLTVL.

Only a few counts were recorded for this clonotype. V is TRBV5-1 and J is TRBJ2-1; 8 bases match TRBD2. Germline CDR1 reads SGHRS; CDR2 reads YFSETQ. The length of the CDR3 is 14 residues. V was pared by 2 bases and J by 5 bases, with 3 bases of the junction left unmatched. The CDR3 is CASSLAGANNEQFF. As DNA, the CDR3 is TGCGCCAGCAGCTTAGCGGGAGCAAACAATGAGCAGTTCTTC.

Concerning this clonotype itself: This may be a read error, as it is one base from a much larger clone. The chain uses TRBV20-1 and TRBJ2-1; TRBD2 agrees at 9 bases. This CDR3 has 13 amino acids. Per the germline V gene, CDR1 is DFQATT and CDR2 is SNEGSKA (reference sequence). The CDR3 DNA sequence: TGCAGTGCAAAGGGACTAGCTTACGTTGAGCAGTCCTTC. Protein: CSAKGLAYVEQSF.